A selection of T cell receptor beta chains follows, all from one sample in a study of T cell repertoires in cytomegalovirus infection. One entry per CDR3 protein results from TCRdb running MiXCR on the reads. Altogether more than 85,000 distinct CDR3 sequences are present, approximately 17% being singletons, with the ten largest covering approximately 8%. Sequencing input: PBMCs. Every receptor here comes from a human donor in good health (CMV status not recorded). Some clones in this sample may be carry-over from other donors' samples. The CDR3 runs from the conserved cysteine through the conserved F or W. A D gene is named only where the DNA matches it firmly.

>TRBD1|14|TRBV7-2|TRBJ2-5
CASSFGQGLETQYF
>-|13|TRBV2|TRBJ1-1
CASSPELYTEAFF
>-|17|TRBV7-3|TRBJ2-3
CASSLVGAAVGSDTQYF
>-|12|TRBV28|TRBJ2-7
CASSITVYEQYF
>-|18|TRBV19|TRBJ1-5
CASSIRDGLIRGNQPQHF
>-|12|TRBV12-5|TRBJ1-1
CASGGGATEAFF
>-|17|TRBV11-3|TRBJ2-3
CASSPNPPGMGTDTQYF
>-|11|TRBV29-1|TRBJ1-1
CSADGYTEAFF
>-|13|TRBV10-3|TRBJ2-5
CAISDGPGETQYF
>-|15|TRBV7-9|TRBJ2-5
CASSPPLQTGGTQYF
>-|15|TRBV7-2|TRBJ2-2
CASSLIGPFTGELFF
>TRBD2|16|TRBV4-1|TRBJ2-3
CASSQGQRGGADTQYF
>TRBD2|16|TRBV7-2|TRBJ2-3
CASSLALAGGLNTQYF
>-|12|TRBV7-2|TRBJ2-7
CASSSSSYEQYF
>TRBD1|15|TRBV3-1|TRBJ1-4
CASSRPRDRGEKLFF
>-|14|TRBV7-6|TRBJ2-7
CASSLMTSGNEQYF
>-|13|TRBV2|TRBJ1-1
CASSPYMNTEAFF
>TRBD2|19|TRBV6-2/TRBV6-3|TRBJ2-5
CASRKRNDVGGARKETQYF
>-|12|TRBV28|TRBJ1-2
CASRVTTGGYTF
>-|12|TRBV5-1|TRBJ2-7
CASSLGGDEQYF
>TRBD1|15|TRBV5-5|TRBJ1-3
CASSLGQNSGNTIYF
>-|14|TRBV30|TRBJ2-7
CAWSVRTPRGEQYF
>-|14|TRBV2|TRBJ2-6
CASSTGLGANVLTF
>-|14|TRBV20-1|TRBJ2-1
CSATRASPHNEQFF
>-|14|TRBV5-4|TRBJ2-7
CASSAGQPPYEQYF
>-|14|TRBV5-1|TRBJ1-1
CPSSQGARDTEAFF